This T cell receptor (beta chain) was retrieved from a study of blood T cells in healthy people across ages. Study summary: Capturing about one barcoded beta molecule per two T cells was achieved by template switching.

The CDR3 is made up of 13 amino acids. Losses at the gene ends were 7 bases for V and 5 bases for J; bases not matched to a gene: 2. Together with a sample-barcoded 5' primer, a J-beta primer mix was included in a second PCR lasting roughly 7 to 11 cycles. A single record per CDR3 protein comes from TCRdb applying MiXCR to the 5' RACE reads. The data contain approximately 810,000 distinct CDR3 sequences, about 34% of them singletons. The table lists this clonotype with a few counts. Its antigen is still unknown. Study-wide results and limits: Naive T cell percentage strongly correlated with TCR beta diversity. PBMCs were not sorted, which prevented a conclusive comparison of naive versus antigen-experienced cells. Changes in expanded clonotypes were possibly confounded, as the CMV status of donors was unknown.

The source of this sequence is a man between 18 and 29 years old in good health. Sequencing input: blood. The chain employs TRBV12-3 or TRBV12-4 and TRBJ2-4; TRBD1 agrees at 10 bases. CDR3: CASTGQGENIQYF. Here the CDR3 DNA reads TGTGCCAGCACCGGACAGGGGGAAAACATTCAGTACTTC.